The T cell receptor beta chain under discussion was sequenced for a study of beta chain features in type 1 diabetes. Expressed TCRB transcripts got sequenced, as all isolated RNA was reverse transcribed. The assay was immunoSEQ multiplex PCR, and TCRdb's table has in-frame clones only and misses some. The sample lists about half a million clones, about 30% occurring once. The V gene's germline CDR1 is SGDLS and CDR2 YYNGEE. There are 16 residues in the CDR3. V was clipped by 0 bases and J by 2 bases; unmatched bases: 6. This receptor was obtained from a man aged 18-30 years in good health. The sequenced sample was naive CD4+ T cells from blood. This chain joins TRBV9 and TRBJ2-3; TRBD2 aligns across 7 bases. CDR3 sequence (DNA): TGTGCCAGCAGCGTAGGTGGGCGGGAGTCCACAGATACGCAGTATTTT. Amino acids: CASSVGGRESTDTQYF.